This T cell receptor (beta chain) stems from a study of human T cells and chemical hapten exposure. This clonotype was counted ten times or more. The antigen is not known. Unique molecular identifiers were linked by the library to individual cDNA molecules. TCRdb recomputed calls from the RACE reads with MiXCR, one row per CDR3 protein. In the table there are about 40,000 distinct CDR3 sequences, approximately 3.4% of which are singletons. The CDR3 is made up of 16 amino acids. CDR1 and CDR2 from the germline V gene are MNHEY and SVGAGI. V was shortened by 5 bases and J by 0 bases, with 14 bases between the two germline ends. Time point defined: patch test 2, 6 weeks after DPC sensitization. Treatment meaning: therapeutic diphenylcyclopropenone sensitization with weekly scalp DPC. Notes on the study in general: TCRs exceeding 1 in 1000 frequency stayed unchanged with DPC sensitization.

The sequence was collected from a man between 40 and 49 years old with alopecia areata. Some clones in this sample may be carry-over from other donors' samples. The sequences come from whole blood, collected in connection with sensitization to the hapten diphenylcyclopropenone (DPC). The rearrangement joins TRBV6-5 to TRBJ2-4, with D perhaps TRBD1 (6 bases). The CDR3 bases are TGTGCCAGCAGTACGGACAGCACTATAGCCAAAAACATTCAGTACTTC. It yields the protein CASSTDSTIAKNIQYF.